These 16 T cell receptor beta chains were all obtained from the same sample, sequenced in a study of blood T cell repertoires in COVID-19. TCRdb's table, derived via immunoSEQ multiplex PCR, lists solely in-frame clones and lacks some. The table has 70,000 to 95,000 clones, approximately 90% seen once. Material: peripheral blood. Receptors were obtained from a woman over 75 with active COVID-19.

This clone has a single count. Additional DNA sequences in this sample encode the identical CDR3. The rearrangement links TRBV18 to TRBJ2-5, with D tentatively TRBD1 (6 bases). Germline CDR1 KGHSH, CDR2 LQKENI. Trimming removed 2 bases at V and 3 bases at J, with 7 bases between. The CDR3 is made up of 13 amino acids. The chain's CDR3 is CASSPGQKETQYF. The CDR3 nucleotides read TGTGCCAGCTCACCAGGACAGAAAGAGACCCAGTACTTC. The complete variable domain, with remaining parts taken from reference TRBV18 and TRBJ2-5, reads NAGVMQNPRHLVRRRGQEARLRCSPMKGHSHVYWYRQLPEEGLKFMVYLQKENIIDESGMPKERFSAEFPKEGPSILRIQQVVRGDSAAYFCASSPGQKETQYFGPGTRLLVL.

This clone was picked up one time. The chain has TRBV28 and TRBJ1-4; 8 positions match TRBD1. CDR1 is MDHEN and CDR2 is SYDVKM in the germline V gene. There are 15 residues in the CDR3. The V segment lost 5 bases and the J segment 7 bases; nucleotides outside the gene matches: 9. CDR3 nucleotide sequence: TGTGCCAGCAGTCCTCGACAGGGGCTGTTTGAAAAACTGTTTTTT. The encoded protein is CASSPRQGLFEKLFF.

The chain employs TRBV2 and TRBJ2-5; 7 positions match TRBD2. The V gene end was trimmed by 4 bases and the J gene end by 2 bases; junction bases not matched to a gene: 7. This CDR3 is built from 15 residues. The germline CDR1 and CDR2 sequences are SNHLY and FYNNEI. This chain's CDR3 is CASSVTSGIQETQYF. DNA for the CDR3: TGTGCCAGCAGTGTTACGAGCGGGATTCAAGAGACCCAGTACTTC.

This clone has only one observation. The chain carries TRBV27 and TRBJ2-1; 7 bases map to TRBD2. J lost 5 bases, V lost 7 bases, and 5 bases had no gene match. The germline V gene has CDR1 MNHEY and CDR2 SMNVEV (reference sequence). The CDR3 consists of 13 residues. CDR3 sequence (DNA): TGTGCCAGCAATCTGGGAGGGGACAATGAGCAGTTCTTC. Protein product: CASNLGGDNEQFF.

The genes are TRBV19 and TRBJ2-3; 8 nucleotides align to TRBD1. Germline V CDR1 and CDR2: LNHDA, SQIVND (reference sequence). J gave up 2 bases and V 11 bases, and 3 bases lay outside the gene matches. The CDR3 length is 12 residues. The chain's CDR3 is CAQGAPTDTQYF. CDR3 DNA sequence: TGTGCCCAGGGGGCCCCCACAGATACGCAGTATTTT.

This sequence joins TRBV16 and TRBJ2-7, with 11 bases that match TRBD1. The CDR3 has 16 residues. CDR1 and CDR2 from the germline V gene are KGHSY and FQNENV. Losses at the gene ends were 0 bases for V and 4 bases for J; bases not matched to a gene: 5. DNA for the CDR3: TGTGCCAGCAGCCAATCACCGGGACAGGGGGGTTACGAGCAGTACTTC. It codes for CASSQSPGQGGYEQYF.

V is TRBV7-8 and J is TRBJ2-3, with 7 bases that match TRBD2. The CDR3 runs to 21 residues. The V gene end was trimmed by 1 base and the J gene end by 1 base; junction bases not matched to a gene: 20. Per the germline V gene, CDR1 is SGHVS and CDR2 is FQNEAQ. The CDR3 bases are TGTGCCAGCAGCTTAGACGGGCTTGCGGGAGTAGTAGTTAGCGGCACAGATACGCAGTATTTT. It codes for CASSLDGLAGVVVSGTDTQYF.

The chain uses TRBV24-1 and TRBJ2-2, with D tentatively TRBD1 (5 bases). CDR1 and CDR2 from the germline V gene are KGHDR and SFDVKD. V was trimmed by 5 bases and J by 5 bases, leaving 11 bases between them. The CDR3 totals 14 residues. Here the CDR3 reads CATSGSRGTGELFF. Written as DNA, the CDR3 is TGTGCCACCAGTGGCAGTAGGGGAACCGGGGAGCTGTTTTTT.

The V call is TRBV5-1, the J call TRBJ2-3, with D perhaps matching TRBD2 (6 bases). Per the germline V gene, CDR1 is SGHRS and CDR2 is YFSETQ. The CDR3 runs to 13 residues. V shed 0 bases and J shed 8 bases, with 10 bases lying between them. The CDR3 sequence is CASSLAGVGTQYF. The CDR3 nucleotides read TGCGCCAGCAGCTTGGCGGGAGTGGGTACGCAGTATTTT.

The chain is built from TRBV27 and TRBJ1-5; 11 bases are a match to TRBD1. The CDR3 is 16 amino acids. Germline loops: CDR1 MNHEY, CDR2 SMNVEV (reference sequence). The V segment lost 5 bases and the J segment 1 base; nucleotides outside the gene matches: 4. In nucleotides, the CDR3 is TGTGCCAGCAGTCCCGGGACAGGGGGGAGCAATCAGCCCCAGCATTTT. Residues: CASSPGTGGSNQPQHF.

This clone was seen a few times. The chain employs TRBV5-1 and TRBJ1-5, with 8 bases lining up with TRBD1. The CDR3 has 13 amino acids. Germline values: CDR1 SGHRS, CDR2 YFSETQ. J lost 6 bases, V lost 3 bases, and 2 bases had no gene match. CDR3 bases: TGCGCCAGCAGCTCCGACAGGGGTCAGCCCCAGCATTTT. Its translation: CASSSDRGQPQHF.

The rearrangement uses TRBV18 and TRBJ1-5; D gene uncertain. Trimming left V 2 bases short and J 0 bases short, with 17 bases between. The germline gives CDR1 KGHSH, CDR2 LQKENI. The CDR3 spans 18 residues. CDR3 region: CASSPGVLVPYSNQPQHF. Here the CDR3 DNA reads TGTGCCAGCTCACCAGGAGTATTAGTCCCCTATAGCAATCAGCCCCAGCATTTT.

V gene TRBV11-3 combines with J gene TRBJ1-1; 7 nucleotides match TRBD1. Germline V gives CDR1 SGHNT, CDR2 YENEEA. V lost 5 bases and J lost 1; bases outside the gene matches: 7. This CDR3 spans 15 amino acids. The CDR3 loop reads CASSPRGTENTEAFF. CDR3 nucleotide sequence: TGTGCCAGCAGCCCCAGAGGGACAGAGAACACTGAAGCTTTCTTT.

This sequence joins TRBV3-1 (or the pseudogene TRBV3-2) and TRBJ2-3; D may be TRBD2 (5 bases). Germline V gene sequence: CDR1 LGHDT, CDR2 YNNKEL (reference sequence). V was trimmed by 4 bases and J by 0 bases, leaving 14 bases between them. The CDR3 sequence is 16 residues long. In nucleotides, the CDR3 is TGTGCCAGCAGCCCTTTCGGGGTGGGGAGCACAGATACGCAGTATTTT. Translated, it gives CASSPFGVGSTDTQYF.

This clone was counted a single time. J is TRBJ2-5 and V is TRBV30; 8 nucleotides align to TRBD2. Germline trimming cut 0 bases from V and 2 bases from J; bases unmatched to any gene: 5. The germline V gene has CDR1 GTSNPN and CDR2 SVGIG (reference sequence). The CDR3 is made up of 15 amino acids. CDR3 amino acids: CAWSVPGTRQETQYF. CDR3 sequence (DNA): TGTGCCTGGAGTGTACCCGGGACTAGACAAGAGACCCAGTACTTC.

The CDR3 sequence: CASSLSGSSVTDTQYF. Here the CDR3 DNA reads TGCGCCAGCAGCTTGAGCGGGAGTTCAGTCACAGATACGCAGTATTTT. The rearrangement joins TRBV5-1 to TRBJ2-3; 8 bases fit TRBD2. The CDR3 is 16 residues long. Germline CDR1 reads SGHRS; CDR2 reads YFSETQ. V shed 1 base, J shed 2 bases, and the junction held 6 bases outside the gene matches.